This T cell receptor (beta chain) emerged from a study of T cell responses to AZD1222 COVID-19 vaccine. This table comes from immunoSEQ multiplex PCR, and its TCRdb copy is limited to in-frame clones, with some not included. The sample shows 100,000 or so clones, 88% of them seen only once. Germline CDR1 and CDR2: MDHEN and SYDVKM. The CDR3 consists of 14 residues. Unmatched junction bases numbered 5, after V lost 5 bases and J lost 6 bases. The rearrangement uses TRBV28 and TRBJ1-5, with 9 nucleotides matching TRBD1. The sequence derives from an adult in good health. This specimen was peripheral blood, taken on day 0 of AZD1222 vaccination. The CDR3 loop reads CASSVGTGSQPQHF. The CDR3 nucleotides are TGTGCCAGCAGTGTAGGGACAGGGAGTCAGCCCCAGCATTTT.